Detailed here is one T cell receptor beta chain. The antigen remains unidentified. Use of 60 Vbeta and 13 Jbeta primers characterized the PCR. This table comes from immunoSEQ multiplex PCR, and its TCRdb copy is limited to in-frame clones, with some not included. The sample holds around 150,000 clones; 80% to 85% are singletons and the top ten take roughly 8.2%. Germline lookup yields CDR1 KGHSH and CDR2 LQKENI. Trimming pared 8 bases from V and 2 bases from J, leaving 18 bases between. The length of the CDR3 is 15 residues. This sample was taken from a study of cytomegalovirus exposure and HLA in healthy donors. Study-wide results and limits: Follow-up analysis found HLA locus-dependent TCR association rates, highest for DRB1 and lowest for HLA-C.

This chain connects TRBV18 to TRBJ1-1; D perhaps matches TRBD1 (5 bases). Specimen: PBMCs. The sequence derives from a woman in her fifties or sixties in good health and CMV-seropositive. The CDR3 nucleotides are TGTGCCAGCCTGGACCGGGGGGGAAAAAACACTGAAGCTTTCTTT. Its translation: CASLDRGGKNTEAFF. Full variable domain (remainder filled in from reference TRBV18 and TRBJ1-1): NAGVMQNPRHLVRRRGQEARLRCSPMKGHSHVYWYRQLPEEGLKFMVYLQKENIIDESGMPKERFSAEFPKEGPSILRIQQVVRGDSAAYFCASLDRGGKNTEAFFGQGTRLTVV.